This T cell receptor beta chain was documented in a study of CD8+CD57+ T cells in acquired aplastic anemia. The table lists this clonotype with a count of one. The junction does not match germline at one end; this may be a read error. Patients who underwent sequencing had shown CD8+CD57+ cell expansion by flow cytometry. CDR3 length: 14 residues. Germline V gene sequence: CDR1 SEHNR, CDR2 FQNEAQ (reference sequence). According to the study, genomic DNA was the template for TCR beta VDJ and CDR3 profiling. TCRdb passed the reads through MiXCR, listing each CDR3 protein once. The sample yields some 200,000 distinct CDR3 sequences, 65% seen once.

This clonotype originated in a human donor with aplastic anemia. Sample: sorted CD4+, CD8+, or CD8+CD57+ T cells (not recorded which) from PBMCs. The genes are TRBV7-9 and TRBJ2-7, with 11 bases identical to TRBD1. This chain's CDR3 is CASNTGQGAYEQYF. In nucleotides, the CDR3 is TGCGCCAGCAACACGGGACAGGGGGCCTACGAGCAGTACTTC.